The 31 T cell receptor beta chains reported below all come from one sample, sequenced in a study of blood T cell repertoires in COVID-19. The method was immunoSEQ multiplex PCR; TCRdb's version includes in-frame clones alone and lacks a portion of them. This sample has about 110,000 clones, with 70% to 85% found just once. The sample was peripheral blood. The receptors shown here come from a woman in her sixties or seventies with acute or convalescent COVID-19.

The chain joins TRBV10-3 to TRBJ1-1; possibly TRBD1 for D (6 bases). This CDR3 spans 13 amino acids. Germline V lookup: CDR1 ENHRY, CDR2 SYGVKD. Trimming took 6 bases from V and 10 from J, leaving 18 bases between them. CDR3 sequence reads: CAIRGGQTFAAFF. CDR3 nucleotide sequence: TGTGCCATCAGAGGTGGACAGACCTTTGCAGCTTTCTTT.

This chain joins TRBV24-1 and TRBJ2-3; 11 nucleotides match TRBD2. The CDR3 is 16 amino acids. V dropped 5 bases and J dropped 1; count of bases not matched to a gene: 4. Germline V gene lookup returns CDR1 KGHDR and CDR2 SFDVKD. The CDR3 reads CATSAATSGGTDTQYF. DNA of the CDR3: TGTGCCACCAGTGCTGCGACTAGCGGGGGCACAGATACGCAGTATTTT.

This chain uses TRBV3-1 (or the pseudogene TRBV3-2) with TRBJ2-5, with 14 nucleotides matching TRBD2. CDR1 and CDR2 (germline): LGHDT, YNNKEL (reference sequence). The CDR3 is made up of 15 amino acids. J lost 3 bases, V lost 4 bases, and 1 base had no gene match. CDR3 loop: CASSPGLAGEETQYF. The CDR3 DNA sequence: TGTGCCAGCAGCCCGGGACTAGCGGGAGAAGAGACCCAGTACTTC.

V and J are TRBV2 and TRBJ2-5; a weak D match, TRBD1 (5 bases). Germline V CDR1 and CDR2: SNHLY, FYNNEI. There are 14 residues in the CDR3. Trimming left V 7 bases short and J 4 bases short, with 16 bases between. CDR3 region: CASIPGKIGETQYF. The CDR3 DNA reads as TGTGCCAGCATCCCAGGGAAAATCGGAGAGACCCAGTACTTC.

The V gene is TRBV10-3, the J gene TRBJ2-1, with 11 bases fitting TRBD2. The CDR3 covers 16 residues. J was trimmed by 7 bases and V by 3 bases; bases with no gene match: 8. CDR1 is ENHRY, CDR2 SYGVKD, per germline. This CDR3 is CAISDSGRAGGNEQFF. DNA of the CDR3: TGTGCCATCAGTGATAGCGGGAGGGCCGGGGGGAATGAGCAGTTCTTC.

The CDR3 sequence is CASSRGALNTEAFF. For the CDR3, the DNA is TGTGCCAGCAGCCGGGGTGCTTTGAACACTGAAGCTTTCTTT. This chain links TRBV5-6 with TRBJ1-1; D remains ambiguous. The CDR3 contains 14 residues. V lost 4 bases to trimming and J lost 0 bases, with 10 bases between them. CDR1 is SGHDT, CDR2 YYEEEE, per germline.

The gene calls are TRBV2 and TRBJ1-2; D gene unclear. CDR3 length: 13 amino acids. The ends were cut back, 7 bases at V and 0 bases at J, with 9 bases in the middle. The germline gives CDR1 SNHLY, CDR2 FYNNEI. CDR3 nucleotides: TGTGCCAGCACTCGGGAAGCTAACTATGGCTACACCTTC. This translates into CASTREANYGYTF.

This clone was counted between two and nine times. The CDR3 sequence: CAWSPRTRTGTEKLFF. The CDR3 DNA follows: TGTGCCTGGAGTCCACGAACTCGGACAGGGACGGAAAAACTGTTTTTT. The V gene is TRBV30, the J gene TRBJ1-4; 8 nucleotides match TRBD1. Losses at the gene ends were 2 bases for V and 8 bases for J; bases not matched to a gene: 13. CDR1 GTSNPN and CDR2 SVGIG come from the germline V gene (reference sequence). CDR3 length equals 16 residues.

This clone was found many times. In DNA, the CDR3 is TGTGCCAGCAGCGGACGGGACACTGGAGGTGGAAACACCATATATTTT. It translates to CASSGRDTGGGNTIYF. The V gene is TRBV7-9, the J gene TRBJ1-3; TRBD1 might be the D (6 bases). V was pared by 5 bases and J by 3 bases, with 17 bases between. Germline V gene data show CDR1 as SEHNR and CDR2 as FQNEAQ (reference sequence). The CDR3 loop spans 16 amino acids.

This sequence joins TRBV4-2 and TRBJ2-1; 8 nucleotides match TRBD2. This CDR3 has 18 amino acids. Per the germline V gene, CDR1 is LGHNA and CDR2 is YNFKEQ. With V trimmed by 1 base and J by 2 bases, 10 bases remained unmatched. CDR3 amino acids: CASSQAPPLRGAYNEQFF. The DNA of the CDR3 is TGTGCCAGCAGCCAAGCCCCGCCCTTGCGGGGGGCCTACAATGAGCAGTTCTTC.

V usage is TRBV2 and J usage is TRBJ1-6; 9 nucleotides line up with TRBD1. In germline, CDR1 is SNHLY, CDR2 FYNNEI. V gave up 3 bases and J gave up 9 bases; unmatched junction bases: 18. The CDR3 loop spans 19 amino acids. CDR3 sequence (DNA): TGTGCCAGCAGTGACCTCACCTGGGGGACAGGGATTGATAGTTCACCCCTCCACTTT. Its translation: CASSDLTWGTGIDSSPLHF.

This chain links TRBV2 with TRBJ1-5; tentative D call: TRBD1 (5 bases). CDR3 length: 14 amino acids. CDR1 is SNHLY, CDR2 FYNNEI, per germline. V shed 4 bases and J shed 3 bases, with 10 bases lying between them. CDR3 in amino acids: CASSGSTDNQPQHF. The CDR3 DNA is TGTGCCAGCAGTGGCTCGACAGACAATCAGCCCCAGCATTTT.

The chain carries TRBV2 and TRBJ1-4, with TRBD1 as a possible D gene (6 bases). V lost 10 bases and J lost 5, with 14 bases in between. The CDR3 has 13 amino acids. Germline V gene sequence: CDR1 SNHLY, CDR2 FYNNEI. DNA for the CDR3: TGTGCCATAAAGACAGGCTACAATGAAAAACTGTTTTTT. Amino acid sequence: CAIKTGYNEKLFF.

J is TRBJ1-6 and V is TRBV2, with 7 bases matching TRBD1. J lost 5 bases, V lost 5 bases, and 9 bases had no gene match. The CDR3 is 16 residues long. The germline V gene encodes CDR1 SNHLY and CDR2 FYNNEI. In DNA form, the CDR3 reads TGTGCCAGCAGTATAAACACAGGGGAGAATAATTCACCCCTCCACTTT. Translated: CASSINTGENNSPLHF.

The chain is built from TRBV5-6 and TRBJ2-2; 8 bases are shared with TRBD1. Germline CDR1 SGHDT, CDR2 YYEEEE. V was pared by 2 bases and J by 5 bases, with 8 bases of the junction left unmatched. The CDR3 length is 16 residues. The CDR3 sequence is CASSLGQGAVTGELFF. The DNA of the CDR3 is TGTGCCAGCAGCTTAGGTCAGGGGGCGGTGACCGGGGAGCTGTTTTTT.

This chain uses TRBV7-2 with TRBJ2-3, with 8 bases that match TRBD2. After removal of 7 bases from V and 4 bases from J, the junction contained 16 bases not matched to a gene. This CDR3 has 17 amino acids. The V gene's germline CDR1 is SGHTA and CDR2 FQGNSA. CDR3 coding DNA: TGTGCCAGCACTCCCCAGCGGCTCGGGAGGGTGTCAGATACGCAGTATTTT. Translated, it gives CASTPQRLGRVSDTQYF.

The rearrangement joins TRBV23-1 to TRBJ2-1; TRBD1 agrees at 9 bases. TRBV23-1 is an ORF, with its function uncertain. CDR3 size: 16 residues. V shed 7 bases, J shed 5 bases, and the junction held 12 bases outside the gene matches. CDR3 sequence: CASNYRTGERHNEQFF. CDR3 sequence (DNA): TGCGCCAGCAACTACCGGACAGGGGAACGGCACAATGAGCAGTTCTTC.

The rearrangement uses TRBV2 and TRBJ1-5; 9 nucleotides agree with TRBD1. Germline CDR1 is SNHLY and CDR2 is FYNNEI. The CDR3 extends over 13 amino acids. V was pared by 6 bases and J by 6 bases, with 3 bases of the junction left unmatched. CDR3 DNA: TGTGCCAGCAGCGGGACAGGGATTCAGCCCCAGCATTTT. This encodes CASSGTGIQPQHF.

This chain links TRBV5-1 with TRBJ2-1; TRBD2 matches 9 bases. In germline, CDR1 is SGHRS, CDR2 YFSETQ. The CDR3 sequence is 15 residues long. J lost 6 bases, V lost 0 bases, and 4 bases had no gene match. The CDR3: CASSLVAGVGNEQFF. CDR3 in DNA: TGCGCCAGCAGCTTGGTAGCGGGAGTTGGCAATGAGCAGTTCTTC.

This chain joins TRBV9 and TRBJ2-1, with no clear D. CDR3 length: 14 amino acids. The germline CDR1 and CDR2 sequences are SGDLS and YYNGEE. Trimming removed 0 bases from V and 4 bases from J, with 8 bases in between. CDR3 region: CASSVAPRYNEQFF. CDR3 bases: TGTGCCAGCAGCGTAGCGCCTAGATACAATGAGCAGTTCTTC.

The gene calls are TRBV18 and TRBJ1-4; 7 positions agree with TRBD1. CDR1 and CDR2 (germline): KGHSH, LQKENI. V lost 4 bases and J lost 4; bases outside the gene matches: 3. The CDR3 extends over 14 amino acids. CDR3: CASSRDRNNEKLFF. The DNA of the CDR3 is TGTGCCAGCTCACGGGACAGAAATAATGAAAAACTGTTTTTT.

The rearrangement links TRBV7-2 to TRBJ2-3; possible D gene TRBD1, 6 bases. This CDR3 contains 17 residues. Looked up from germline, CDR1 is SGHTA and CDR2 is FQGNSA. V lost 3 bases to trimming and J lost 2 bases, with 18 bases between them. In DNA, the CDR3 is TGTGCCAGCAGCTTGGCGTTGGGGGCCCCTATCACAGATACGCAGTATTTT. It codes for CASSLALGAPITDTQYF.

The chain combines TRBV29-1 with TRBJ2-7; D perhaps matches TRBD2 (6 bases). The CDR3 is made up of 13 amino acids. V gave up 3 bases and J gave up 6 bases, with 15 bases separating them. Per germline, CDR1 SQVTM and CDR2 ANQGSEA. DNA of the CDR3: TGCAGCGTTGACGGACGGGGGAAAAGCGAGCAGTACTTC. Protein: CSVDGRGKSEQYF.

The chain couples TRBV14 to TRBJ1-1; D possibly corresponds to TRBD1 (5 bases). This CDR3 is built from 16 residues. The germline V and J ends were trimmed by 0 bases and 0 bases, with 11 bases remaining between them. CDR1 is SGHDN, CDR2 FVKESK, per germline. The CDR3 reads CASSQEGGRVNTEAFF. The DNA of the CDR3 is TGTGCCAGCAGCCAAGAAGGTGGCAGGGTGAACACTGAAGCTTTCTTT.

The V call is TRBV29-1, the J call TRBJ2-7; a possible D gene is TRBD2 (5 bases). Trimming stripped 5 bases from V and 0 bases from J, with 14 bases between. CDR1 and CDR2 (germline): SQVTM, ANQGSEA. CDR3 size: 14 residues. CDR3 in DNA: TGCAGCGTTATGGAGCGGTTAAGCTCCTACGAGCAGTACTTC. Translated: CSVMERLSSYEQYF.

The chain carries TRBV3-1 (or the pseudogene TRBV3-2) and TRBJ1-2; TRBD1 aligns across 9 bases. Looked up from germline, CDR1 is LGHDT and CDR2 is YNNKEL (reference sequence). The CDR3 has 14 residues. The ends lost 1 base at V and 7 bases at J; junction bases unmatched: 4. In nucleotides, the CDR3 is TGTGCCAGCAGCCAAGCTACAGGGGGCTTTGGCTACACCTTC. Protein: CASSQATGGFGYTF.

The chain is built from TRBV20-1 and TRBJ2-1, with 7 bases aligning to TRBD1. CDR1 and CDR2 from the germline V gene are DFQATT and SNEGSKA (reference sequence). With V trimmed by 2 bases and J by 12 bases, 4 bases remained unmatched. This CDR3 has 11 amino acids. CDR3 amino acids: CSARSGGPQFF. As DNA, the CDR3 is TGCAGTGCTAGATCAGGGGGACCGCAGTTCTTC.

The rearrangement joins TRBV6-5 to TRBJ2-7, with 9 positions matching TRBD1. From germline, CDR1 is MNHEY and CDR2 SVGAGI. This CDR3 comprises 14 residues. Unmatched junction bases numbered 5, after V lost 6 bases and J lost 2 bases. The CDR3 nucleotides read TGTGCCAGCAGGGCGGGACAGGGAACCTACGAGCAGTACTTC. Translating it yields CASRAGQGTYEQYF.

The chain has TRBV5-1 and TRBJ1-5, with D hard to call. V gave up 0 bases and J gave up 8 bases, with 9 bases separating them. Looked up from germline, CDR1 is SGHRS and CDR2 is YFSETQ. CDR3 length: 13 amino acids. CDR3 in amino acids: CASSLGGREPQHF. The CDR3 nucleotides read TGCGCCAGCAGCTTGGGAGGGCGGGAGCCCCAGCATTTT. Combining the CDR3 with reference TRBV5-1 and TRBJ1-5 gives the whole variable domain KAGVTQTPRYLIKTRGQQVTLSCSPISGHRSVSWYQQTPGQGLQFLFEYFSETQRNKGNFPGRFSGRQFSNSRSEMNVSTLELGDSALYLCASSLGGREPQHFGDGTRLSIL.

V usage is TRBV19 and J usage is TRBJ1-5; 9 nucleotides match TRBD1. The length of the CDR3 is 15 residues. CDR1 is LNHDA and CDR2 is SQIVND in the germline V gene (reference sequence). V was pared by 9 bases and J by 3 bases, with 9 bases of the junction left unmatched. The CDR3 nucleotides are TGTGCCAGCGCCATGGGACAGGGCAACAATCAGCCCCAGCATTTT. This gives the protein CASAMGQGNNQPQHF.

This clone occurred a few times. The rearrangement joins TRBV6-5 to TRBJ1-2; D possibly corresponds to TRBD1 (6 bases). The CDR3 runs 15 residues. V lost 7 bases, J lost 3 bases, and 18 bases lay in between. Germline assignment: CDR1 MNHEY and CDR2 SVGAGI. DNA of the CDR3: TGTGCCAGCACCACGGGGTCAGGGGCGTACTATGGCTACACCTTC. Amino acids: CASTTGSGAYYGYTF.